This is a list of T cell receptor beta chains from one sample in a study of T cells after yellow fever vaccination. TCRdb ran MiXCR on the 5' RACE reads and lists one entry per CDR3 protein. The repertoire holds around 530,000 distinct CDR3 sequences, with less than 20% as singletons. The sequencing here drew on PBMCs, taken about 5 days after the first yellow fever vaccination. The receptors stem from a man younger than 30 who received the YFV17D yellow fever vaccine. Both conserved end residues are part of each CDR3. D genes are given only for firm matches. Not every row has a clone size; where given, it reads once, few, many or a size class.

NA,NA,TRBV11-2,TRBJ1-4,TGTGCCAGCAGCTTAGATGGCGGGACAATAAATGAAAAACTGTTTTTT,CASSLDGGTINEKLFF
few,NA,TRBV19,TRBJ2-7,TGTGCCAGTAGTATGGGGGGCGGAGTCTACGAGCAGTACTTC,CASSMGGGVYEQYF
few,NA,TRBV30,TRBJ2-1,TGTGCCTGGAGTTGGGGCAGGGTGGGTGGTGAGCAGTTCTTC,CAWSWGRVGGEQFF
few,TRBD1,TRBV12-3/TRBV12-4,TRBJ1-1,TGTGCCAGCAGTATCATTACAGGGGGAGGAGGCACTGAAGCTTTCTTT,CASSIITGGGGTEAFF
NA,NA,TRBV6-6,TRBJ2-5,TGTGCCAGCATTTCCCCCTCCTCGGAGACCCAGTACTTC,CASISPSSETQYF
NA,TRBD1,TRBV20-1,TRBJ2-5,TGCAGTGCTGTCGACAGGGCTGGGCACTTC,CSAVDRAGHF
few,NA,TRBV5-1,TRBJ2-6,TGCGCCAGCAGACCCGGTATTGTAGTGGTCTCTGGGGCCAACGTCCTGACTTTC,CASRPGIVVVSGANVLTF
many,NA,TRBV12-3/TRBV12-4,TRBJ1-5,TGTGCCAGCAGTTTATCGGGGTCGCAGCCCCAGCATTTT,CASSLSGSQPQHF
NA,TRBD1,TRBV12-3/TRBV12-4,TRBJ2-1,TGTGCCAGCAGCTCTGACAGGGAACAGTTCTTC,CASSSDREQFF
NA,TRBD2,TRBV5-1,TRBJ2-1,TGCGCCAGCAGCTTGGTGATAGCGGGGTACAATGAGCAGTTCTTC,CASSLVIAGYNEQFF
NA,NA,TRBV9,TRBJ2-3,TGTGCCAGCAGCGCCCTCGGTCAGGAGGTGGCAGATACGCAGTATTTT,CASSALGQEVADTQYF
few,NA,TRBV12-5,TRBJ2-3,TGTGCTAGTGGTCGGGACGGGTGGACGCAGTATTTT,CASGRDGWTQYF
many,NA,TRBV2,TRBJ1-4,TGTGCCAGCGCTGGGGCTAATGAAAAACTGTTTTTT,CASAGANEKLFF
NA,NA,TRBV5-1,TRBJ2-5,TGCGCCAGCAGCGCCAGACTTGCAGGGAACCCGAAAGAGACCCAGTACTTC,CASSARLAGNPKETQYF
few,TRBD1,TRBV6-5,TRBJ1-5,TGTGCCAGCAGTTACTTACAGGGGGATCAGCCCCAGCATTTT,CASSYLQGDQPQHF
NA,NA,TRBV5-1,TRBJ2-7,TGCGCCAGCAGCCCGACAAAACAGGGCTTTGATTCCTACGAGCAGTACTTC,CASSPTKQGFDSYEQYF
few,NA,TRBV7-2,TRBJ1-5,TGTGCCAGCAGCGGGGGACCGTTCAGCAATCAGCCCCAGCATTTT,CASSGGPFSNQPQHF
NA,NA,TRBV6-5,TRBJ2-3,TGTGCCAGCAGTTACGGTCAGACTAGCACAGATACGCAGTATTTT,CASSYGQTSTDTQYF
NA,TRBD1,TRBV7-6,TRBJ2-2,TGTGCCAGCAGCCGGACAGGCCTGAACACCGGGGAGCTGTTTTTT,CASSRTGLNTGELFF
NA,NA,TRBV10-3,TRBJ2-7,TGTGCCATCAGTCCAGGTGGAGTTTACGAGCAGTACTTC,CAISPGGVYEQYF
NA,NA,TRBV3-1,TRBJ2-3,TGTGCCAGCAGCCCCCCCGGGGTCCCAGATACGCAGTATTTT,CASSPPGVPDTQYF
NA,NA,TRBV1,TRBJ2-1,TGCACCAGCAGCCAAGAATCTGCAGGGAAACTCAATGAGCAGTTCTTC,CTSSQESAGKLNEQFF
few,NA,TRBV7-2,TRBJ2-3,TGTGCCAGCAGCTTAGCTAGGGTTAGCACAGATACGCAGTATTTT,CASSLARVSTDTQYF
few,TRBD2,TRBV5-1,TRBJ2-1,TGCGCCAGCAGCGCCTCTAGCGGGGGGACATACAATGAGCAGTTCTTC,CASSASSGGTYNEQFF
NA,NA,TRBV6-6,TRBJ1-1,TGTGCCAGCAGTTATAACAGGGCGCCCGAAGCTTTCTTT,CASSYNRAPEAFF
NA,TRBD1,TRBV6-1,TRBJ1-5,TGTGCCAGCACTGGACGACAGGGGAGGGAACAGCCCCAGCATTTT,CASTGRQGREQPQHF
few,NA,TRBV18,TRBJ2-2,TGTGCCAGCTCAAGGGGACAAGACACCGGGGAGCTGTTTTTT,CASSRGQDTGELFF
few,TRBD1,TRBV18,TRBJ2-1,TGTGCCAGCTCACCTTTCCCAGGGACAGGGTCATCGTCTAAACAGTTCTTC,CASSPFPGTGSSSKQFF
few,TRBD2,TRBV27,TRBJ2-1,TGTGCCAGCAGTCCGTCTACGCTAGCGGGGAGGCTCAATGAGCAGTTCTTC,CASSPSTLAGRLNEQFF
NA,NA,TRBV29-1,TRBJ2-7,TGCAGCGTTGAGTTGGTCGGGCCAGGTAGATCCTACGAGCAGTACTTC,CSVELVGPGRSYEQYF
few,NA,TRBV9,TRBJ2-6,TGTGCCAGCGGGAAAGGCGTTGCCGGGGCCAACGTCCTGACTTTC,CASGKGVAGANVLTF
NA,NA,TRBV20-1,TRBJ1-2,TGCAGTGCTAGAGACGTCTATGGCTACACCTTC,CSARDVYGYTF
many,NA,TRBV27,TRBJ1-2,TGTGCCAGCAGTTTGGGACGGGAGATTTATGGCTACACCTTC,CASSLGREIYGYTF
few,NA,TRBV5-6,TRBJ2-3,TGTGCCAGCAGCACTGCCGCCCTACAGGGGAGGGATACGCAGTATTTT,CASSTAALQGRDTQYF
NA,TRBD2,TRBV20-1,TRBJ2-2,TGCAGTGCTAGTGAGGCACGGGGGGAGGCCGGGGAGCTGTTTTTT,CSASEARGEAGELFF
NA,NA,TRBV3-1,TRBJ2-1,TGTGCCAGCAGCCCGGACCTGTACAATGAGCAGTTCTTC,CASSPDLYNEQFF
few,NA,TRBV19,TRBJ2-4,TGTGCCAGTTCTGGGACAACCCAGGGCCTTCAGTACTTC,CASSGTTQGLQYF
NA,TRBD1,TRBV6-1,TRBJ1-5,TGTGCCAGCAGCCCCTTGGCGGGACAGGTTCATCAGCCCCAGCATTTT,CASSPLAGQVHQPQHF
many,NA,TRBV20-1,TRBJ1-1,TGCAGTGCTAGAGTGGTCGACACCTACACTGAAGCTTTCTTT,CSARVVDTYTEAFF
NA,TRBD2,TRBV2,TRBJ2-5,TGTGCCAGCAGTGGGAATAGCGGGGCAGAGACCCAGTACTTC,CASSGNSGAETQYF
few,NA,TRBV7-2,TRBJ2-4,TGTGCCAGCAGCTTAGTTCAGGGGACCAAAAACATTCAGTACTTC,CASSLVQGTKNIQYF
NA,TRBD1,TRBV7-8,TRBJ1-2,TGTGCCAGCAGCGCCCGGGACAGGCGAGGCTATGGCTACACCTTC,CASSARDRRGYGYTF
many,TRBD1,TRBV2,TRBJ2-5,TGTGCCAGCAGTGAGCTTACCAGGGGGCTGCCCCAGTACTTC,CASSELTRGLPQYF
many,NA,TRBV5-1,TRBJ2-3,TGCGCCAGCAGCGAAGACCCTAGCACAGATACGCAGTATTTT,CASSEDPSTDTQYF
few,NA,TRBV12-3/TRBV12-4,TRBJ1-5,TGTGCCAGCAGTCACAACATTCAGCCCCAGCATTTT,CASSHNIQPQHF
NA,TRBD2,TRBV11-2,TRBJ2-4,TGTGCCAGCAGCTTAGACTCGGGAGGCTCGGGGGCCAAAAACATTCAGTACTTC,CASSLDSGGSGAKNIQYF
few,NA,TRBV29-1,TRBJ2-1,TGCAGCGTTGCCCCCGACAGGAGGGATGAGCAGTTCTTC,CSVAPDRRDEQFF
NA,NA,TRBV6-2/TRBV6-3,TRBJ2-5,TGTGCCAGCACGGGACCCCAAGAGACCCAGTACTTC,CASTGPQETQYF
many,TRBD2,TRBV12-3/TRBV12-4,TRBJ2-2,TGTGCCAGCAGTTTTGCGGGGGCGAACACCGGGGAGCTGTTTTTT,CASSFAGANTGELFF
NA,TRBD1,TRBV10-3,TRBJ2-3,TGTGCCATCAGTGGGACAGGGACCACAGATACGCAGTATTTT,CAISGTGTTDTQYF
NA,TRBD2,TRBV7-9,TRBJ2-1,TGTGCCAGCAGCCTCCCCGCAGGGAAGCGGGAGTACAATGAGCAGTTCTTC,CASSLPAGKREYNEQFF
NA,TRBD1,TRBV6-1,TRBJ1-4,TGTGCCAGCAGCCGAAGCGTGGGACAGGGGCATGAAAAACTGTTTTTT,CASSRSVGQGHEKLFF
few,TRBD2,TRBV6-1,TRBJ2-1,TGTGCCAGCTCCGGACTAGCGAGTTCCAATGAGCAGTTCTTC,CASSGLASSNEQFF
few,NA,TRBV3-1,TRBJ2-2,TGTGCCAGCAGCCCCTCGGCTGAGGGGAACACCGGGGAGCTGTTTTTT,CASSPSAEGNTGELFF
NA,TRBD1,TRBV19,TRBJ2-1,TGTGCCAGTAGGACAGGGACCAATGAGCAGTTCTTC,CASRTGTNEQFF
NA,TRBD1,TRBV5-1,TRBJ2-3,TGCGCCAGCAGGACAGGGAATCCCCGCACAGATACGCAGTATTTT,CASRTGNPRTDTQYF
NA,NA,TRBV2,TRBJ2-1,TGTGCCAGCAGTGACAATGAGCAGTTCTTC,CASSDNEQFF
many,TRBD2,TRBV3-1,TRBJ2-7,TGTGCCAGCAGCCAAGGACGGGGGGGCCGGTACGAGCAGTACTTC,CASSQGRGGRYEQYF
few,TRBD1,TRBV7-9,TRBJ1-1,TGTGCCAGCAGCTATACAGGGGATGGCACTGAAGCTTTCTTT,CASSYTGDGTEAFF
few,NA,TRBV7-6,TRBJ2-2,TGTGCCAGCATAACGACCGGGGAGCTGTTTTTT,CASITTGELFF